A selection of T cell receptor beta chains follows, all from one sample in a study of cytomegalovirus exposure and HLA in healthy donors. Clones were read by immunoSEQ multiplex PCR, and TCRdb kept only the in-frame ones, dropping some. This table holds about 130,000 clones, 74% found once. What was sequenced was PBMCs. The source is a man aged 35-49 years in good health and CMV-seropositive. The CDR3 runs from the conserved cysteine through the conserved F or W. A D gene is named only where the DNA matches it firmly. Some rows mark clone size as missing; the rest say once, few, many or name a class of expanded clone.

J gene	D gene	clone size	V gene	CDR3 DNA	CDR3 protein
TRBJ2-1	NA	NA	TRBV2	TGTGCCAGCAGTCAGGGGCTCAACTCCTACAATGAGCAGTTCTTC	CASSQGLNSYNEQFF
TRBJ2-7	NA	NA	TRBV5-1	TGCGCCAGCAGCTTGAGTGCATCCGGGATTTCCTACGAGCAGTACTTC	CASSLSASGISYEQYF
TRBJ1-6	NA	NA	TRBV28	TGTGCCATCCTGGACAGAAATAATTCACCCCTCCACTTT	CAILDRNNSPLHF
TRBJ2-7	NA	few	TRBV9	TGTGCCAGCGCGCGGGGACCCGGGTGGGGACAGCAGTACTTC	CASARGPGWGQQYF
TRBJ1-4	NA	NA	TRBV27	TGTGCCAGCAGGCAAACAGGGAATCGAGCTTATGAAAAACTGTTTTTT	CASRQTGNRAYEKLFF
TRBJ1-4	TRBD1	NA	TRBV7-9	TGTGCCAGCAGCTCCAGGGGGAATAATGAAAAACTGTTTTTT	CASSSRGNNEKLFF
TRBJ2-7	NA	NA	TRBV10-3	TGTGCCATCAGCAAGTTGACAGCCAGAGGCTACGAGCAGTACTTC	CAISKLTARGYEQYF
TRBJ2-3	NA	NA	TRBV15	TGTGCCACCAGCAGAGCTAGTGGTACGCAGTATTTT	CATSRASGTQYF
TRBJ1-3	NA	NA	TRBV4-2	TGTGCCAGCAGCCAAGTTTCCGGACAGTTGATCTCTGGAAACACCATATATTTT	CASSQVSGQLISGNTIYF
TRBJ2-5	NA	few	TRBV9	TGTGCCAGCAGCGTAGACGGGGGGCGAAAGACCCAGTACTTC	CASSVDGGRKTQYF
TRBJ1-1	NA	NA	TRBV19	TGTGCCAGTACTCCCAGCCGGGATTTGGTGGAAGCTTTCTTT	CASTPSRDLVEAFF
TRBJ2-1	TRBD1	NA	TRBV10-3	TGTGCCATCACCGACCCGACAGGGGGCGCTGGACGTTCCCAGTTCTTC	CAITDPTGGAGRSQFF
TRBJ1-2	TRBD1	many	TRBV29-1	TGCAGCGTCCTTGACAGGGGCGGTGGCTACACCTTC	CSVLDRGGGYTF
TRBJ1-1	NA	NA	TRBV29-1	TGCAGCGTTGGCGAGGAGGCGGGGAGGACTGAAGCTTTCTTT	CSVGEEAGRTEAFF
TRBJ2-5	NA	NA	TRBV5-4	TGTGCCAGCAGCCAAGGGTCCGGCGGCATAAGGGGAGAGACCCAGTACTTC	CASSQGSGGIRGETQYF
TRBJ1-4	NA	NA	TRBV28	TGTGCCAGCAGTTGGGGGACATCGGCTAATGAAAAACTGTTTTTT	CASSWGTSANEKLFF
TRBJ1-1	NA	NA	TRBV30	TGTGCCTGGAGTGGCGCCTACGGGATGAACACTGAAGCTTTCTTT	CAWSGAYGMNTEAFF
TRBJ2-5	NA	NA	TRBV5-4	TGTGCCAGCAACCCGCCCGGGAGCCAAGAGACCCAGTACTTC	CASNPPGSQETQYF
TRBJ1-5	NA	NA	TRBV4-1	TGCGCCAGCAGCCGAGGACAGAATCAGCCCCAGCATTTT	CASSRGQNQPQHF
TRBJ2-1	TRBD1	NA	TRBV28	TGTGCCAGCAGTACCCGGACAGGGTATTCCTACAATGAGCAGTTCTTC	CASSTRTGYSYNEQFF